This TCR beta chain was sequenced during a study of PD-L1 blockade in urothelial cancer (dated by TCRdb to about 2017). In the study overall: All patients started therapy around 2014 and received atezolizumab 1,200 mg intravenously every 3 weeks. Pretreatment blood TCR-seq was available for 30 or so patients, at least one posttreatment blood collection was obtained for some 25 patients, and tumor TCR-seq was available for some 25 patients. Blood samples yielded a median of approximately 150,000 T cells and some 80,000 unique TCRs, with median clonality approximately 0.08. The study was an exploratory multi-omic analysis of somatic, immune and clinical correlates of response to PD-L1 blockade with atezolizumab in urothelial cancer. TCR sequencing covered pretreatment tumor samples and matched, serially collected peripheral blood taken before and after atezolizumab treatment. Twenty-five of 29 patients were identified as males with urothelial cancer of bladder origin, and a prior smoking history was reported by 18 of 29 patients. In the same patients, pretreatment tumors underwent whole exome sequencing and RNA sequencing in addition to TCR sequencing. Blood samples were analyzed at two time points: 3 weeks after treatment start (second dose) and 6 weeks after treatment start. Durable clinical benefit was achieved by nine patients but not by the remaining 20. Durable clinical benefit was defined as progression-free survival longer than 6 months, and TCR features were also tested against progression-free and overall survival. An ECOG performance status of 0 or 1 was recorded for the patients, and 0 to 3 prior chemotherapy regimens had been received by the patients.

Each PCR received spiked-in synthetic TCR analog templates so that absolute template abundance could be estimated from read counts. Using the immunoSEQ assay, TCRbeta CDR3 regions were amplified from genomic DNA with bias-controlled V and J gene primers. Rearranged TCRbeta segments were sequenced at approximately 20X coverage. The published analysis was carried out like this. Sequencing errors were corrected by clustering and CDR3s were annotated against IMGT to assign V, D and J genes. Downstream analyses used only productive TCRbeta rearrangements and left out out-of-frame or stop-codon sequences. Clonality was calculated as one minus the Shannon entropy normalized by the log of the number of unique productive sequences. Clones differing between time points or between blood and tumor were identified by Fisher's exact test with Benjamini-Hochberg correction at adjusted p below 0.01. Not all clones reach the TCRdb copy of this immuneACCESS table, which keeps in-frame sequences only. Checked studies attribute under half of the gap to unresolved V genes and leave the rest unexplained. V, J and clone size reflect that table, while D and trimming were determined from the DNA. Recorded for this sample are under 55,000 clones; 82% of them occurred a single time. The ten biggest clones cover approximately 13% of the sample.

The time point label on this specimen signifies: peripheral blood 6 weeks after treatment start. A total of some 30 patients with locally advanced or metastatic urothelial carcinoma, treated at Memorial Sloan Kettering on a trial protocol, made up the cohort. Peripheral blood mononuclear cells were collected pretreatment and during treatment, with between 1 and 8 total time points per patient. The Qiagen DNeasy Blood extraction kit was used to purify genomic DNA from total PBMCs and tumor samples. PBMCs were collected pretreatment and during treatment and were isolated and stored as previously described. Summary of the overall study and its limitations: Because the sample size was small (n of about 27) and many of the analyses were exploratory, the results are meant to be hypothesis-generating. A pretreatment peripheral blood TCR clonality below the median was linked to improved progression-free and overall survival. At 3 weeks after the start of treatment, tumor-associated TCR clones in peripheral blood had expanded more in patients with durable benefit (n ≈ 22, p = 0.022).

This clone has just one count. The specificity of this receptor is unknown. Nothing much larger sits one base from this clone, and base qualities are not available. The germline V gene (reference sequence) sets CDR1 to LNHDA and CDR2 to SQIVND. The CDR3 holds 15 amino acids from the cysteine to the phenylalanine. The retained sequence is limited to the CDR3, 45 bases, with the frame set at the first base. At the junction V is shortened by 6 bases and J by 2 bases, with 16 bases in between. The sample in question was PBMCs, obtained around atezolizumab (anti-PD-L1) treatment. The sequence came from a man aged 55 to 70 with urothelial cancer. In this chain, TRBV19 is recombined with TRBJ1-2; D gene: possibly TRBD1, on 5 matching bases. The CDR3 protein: CASSLSSSGNYGYTF. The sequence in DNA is TGTGCCAGTAGCCTGTCGTCGTCAGGGAACTATGGCTACACCTTC. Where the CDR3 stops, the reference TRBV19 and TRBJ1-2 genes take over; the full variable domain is DGGITQSPKYLFRKEGQNVTLSCEQNLNHDAMYWYRQDPGQGLRLIYYSQIVNDFQKGDIAEGYSVSREKKESFPLTVTSAQKNPTAFYLCASSLSSSGNYGYTFGSGTRLTVV.